The source of this T cell receptor beta chain is a study of cytomegalovirus exposure and HLA in healthy donors. Researchers ran the PCR with 60 Vbeta and 13 Jbeta primers. Produced via immunoSEQ multiplex PCR; TCRdb's table is partial and in-frame only. The repertoire holds more than 85,000 clones, with 77% as singletons. Germline CDR1 WSHSY, CDR2 SAAADI. The CDR3 has 14 residues. Trimming cost V 3 bases and J 4 bases, with 12 bases left between them. Specimen: PBMCs. The receptor was isolated from a female donor in good health and CMV-seronegative. The chain employs TRBV10-2 and TRBJ1-2; possibly TRBD1 for D (5 bases). The CDR3 region has the DNA TGCGCCAGCAGTGATGCGGGGGAGCTCTATGGCTACACCTTC. Encoded protein: CASSDAGELYGYTF.